The clone carrying this T cell receptor (beta chain) has more than one count but fewer than ten. The antigen remains undetermined. Expressed TCRB transcripts were sequenced after all isolated RNA was converted to cDNA. Sequencing was performed with immunoSEQ multiplex PCR; in TCRdb, only in-frame clones are kept and a portion is missing. This table has about 620,000 clones, 15% to 18% appearing once. This sample stems from a study of beta chain features in type 1 diabetes. Study background: Patients looked much like healthy donors when it came to age, gender and cell yields. The study, taken as a whole, reports: Reduced insertions and increased deletions marked VDJ junctions in type 1 diabetes patients.

The CDR3 sequence is 16 residues long. The ends were cut back, 7 bases at V and 1 base at J, with 17 bases in the middle. Germline CDR1 and CDR2: SGHAT and FQNNGV. The material sequenced was naive CD4+ T cells from blood. This clonotype was sampled from a man between 18 and 29 years old in good health. The chain employs TRBV11-2 and TRBJ2-1, with D possibly being TRBD2 (5 bases). The CDR3 loop is CASTRKGAASYNEQFF. CDR3 in DNA: TGTGCCAGCACCCGGAAAGGAGCGGCATCCTACAATGAGCAGTTCTTC.